The 32 T cell receptor beta chains below were found in one sample sequenced in a study of blood T cell repertoires in COVID-19. Only in-frame clones appear in the TCRdb table, and some are missing; sequencing was by immunoSEQ multiplex PCR. The sample records tens of thousands of clones, roughly 87% being singletons. Sequencing used peripheral blood. The receptors were gathered from a man aged 65-85 years with acute or convalescent COVID-19.

The chain is built from TRBV29-1 and TRBJ2-2; D is possibly TRBD2 (5 bases). The germline gives CDR1 SQVTM, CDR2 ANQGSEA. V was clipped by 7 bases and J by 0 bases, with 15 bases between them. The CDR3 consists of 15 residues. CDR3 coding DNA: TGCAGCGCAAAGGGAGATAACGCGAACACCGGGGAGCTGTTTTTT. This translates into CSAKGDNANTGELFF.

The J gene is TRBJ2-5, the V gene TRBV15; D unclear. Deletions cut 1 base from V and 1 base from J, with 7 bases between. Germline CDR1 LNHNV, CDR2 YYDKDF (reference sequence). The CDR3 has 14 residues. The CDR3 sequence: CATSRAGIQETQYF. As DNA, the CDR3 is TGTGCCACCAGCAGAGCCGGTATCCAAGAGACCCAGTACTTC.

The chain couples TRBV18 to TRBJ2-5, with D perhaps matching TRBD1 (5 bases). The CDR3 length is 15 residues. V was trimmed by 3 bases and J by 4 bases, leaving 15 bases between them. In germline, CDR1 is KGHSH, CDR2 LQKENI. The CDR3 nucleotides are TGTGCCAGCTCACCCGGGCAGGGTGTTCGAGAGACCCAGTACTTC. Protein sequence: CASSPGQGVRETQYF.

The V and J genes are TRBV3-1 (or the pseudogene TRBV3-2) and TRBJ1-6; D gene ambiguous. The CDR3 is made up of 15 amino acids. CDR1 LGHDT and CDR2 YNNKEL come from the germline V gene (reference sequence). V was clipped by 1 base and J by 7 bases, with 11 bases between them. In DNA form, the CDR3 reads TGTGCCAGCAGCCAAGCCTACGGGGAGAATTCACCCCTCCACTTT. This gives the protein CASSQAYGENSPLHF.

The chain carries TRBV2 and TRBJ1-6; TRBD1 aligns across 8 bases. Germline trimming cut 4 bases from V and 4 bases from J; bases unmatched to any gene: 6. Germline CDR1 is SNHLY and CDR2 is FYNNEI. This CDR3 region has 16 residues. CDR3 in DNA: TGTGCCAGCAGTGTAATGACAGGGGTATATAATTCACCCCTCCACTTT. Its protein is CASSVMTGVYNSPLHF.

The rearrangement joins TRBV7-2 to TRBJ2-5; D not resolved. The CDR3 spans 15 residues. V was pared by 5 bases and J by 2 bases, with 15 bases between. Per germline, CDR1 SGHTA and CDR2 FQGNSA. This chain's CDR3 is CASSRTPLLQETQYF. In DNA form, the CDR3 reads TGTGCCAGCAGCCGCACTCCGCTGCTACAAGAGACCCAGTACTTC. Based on the CDR3 plus reference TRBV7-2 and TRBJ2-5, the full variable domain is GAGVSQSPSNKVTEKGKDVELRCDPISGHTALYWYRQSLGQGLEFLIYFQGNSAPDKSGLPSDRFSAERTGGSVSTLTIQRTQQEDSAVYLCASSRTPLLQETQYFGPGTRLLVL.

This sequence joins TRBV5-1 and TRBJ2-3; 12 bases line up with TRBD2. After removal of 0 bases from V and 3 bases from J, the junction contained 11 bases not matched to a gene. There are 19 residues in the CDR3. Germline CDR1 and CDR2: SGHRS and YFSETQ. For the CDR3, the DNA is TGCGCCAGCAGCTTGGCCGGGGTCGAACTAGCGGGGGGTACAGATACGCAGTATTTT. Protein product: CASSLAGVELAGGTDTQYF.

J is TRBJ1-5 and V is TRBV12-3 or TRBV12-4; weak D call: TRBD1 (6 bases). V gave up 7 bases and J gave up 4 bases, with 11 bases separating them. The length of the CDR3 is 13 residues. CDR3 amino acids: CASTGGLNQPQHF. The CDR3 nucleotides are TGTGCCAGCACGGGGGGCCTAAATCAGCCCCAGCATTTT.

The chain carries TRBV7-2 and TRBJ1-1; no reliable D call. The V gene's germline CDR1 is SGHTA and CDR2 FQGNSA. V was trimmed by 6 bases and J by 1 base, leaving 9 bases between them. This CDR3 spans 13 amino acids. The CDR3 sequence: CASRFAGNTEAFF. The CDR3 DNA follows: TGTGCCAGCAGATTCGCAGGGAACACTGAAGCTTTCTTT.

The J gene is TRBJ1-1, the V gene TRBV5-1; 7 bases agree with TRBD1. This CDR3 comprises 14 residues. Germline loops: CDR1 SGHRS, CDR2 YFSETQ. The V gene end was trimmed by 4 bases and the J gene end by 0 bases; junction bases not matched to a gene: 3. The CDR3 is CASSIGQVNTEAFF. The CDR3 region has the DNA TGCGCCAGCAGCATAGGACAGGTGAACACTGAAGCTTTCTTT.

The chain carries TRBV19 and TRBJ2-7; 7 positions match TRBD1. V lost 5 bases to trimming and J lost 5 bases; unmatched junction nucleotides: 27. From germline, CDR1 is LNHDA and CDR2 SQIVND (reference sequence). CDR3 length equals 20 residues. The CDR3 loop is CASSLYLDRLRPARGNEQYF. The CDR3 DNA is TGTGCCAGTAGTCTTTATCTGGACAGGCTCCGACCCGCCCGGGGAAACGAGCAGTACTTC. The full variable domain, its missing parts supplied by reference TRBV19 and TRBJ2-7, is DGGITQSPKYLFRKEGQNVTLSCEQNLNHDAMYWYRQDPGQGLRLIYYSQIVNDFQKGDIAEGYSVSREKKESFPLTVTSAQKNPTAFYLCASSLYLDRLRPARGNEQYFGPGTRLTVT.

This clone was recorded a few times. Written as DNA, the CDR3 is TGTGCCAGCAGCCAAGCTAGCGGGAGAGGTGTTGAGCAGTTCTTC. Amino acid sequence: CASSQASGRGVEQFF. The chain employs TRBV14 and TRBJ2-1, with 10 bases aligning to TRBD2. This CDR3 region has 15 residues. V lost 1 base, J lost 9 bases, and 6 bases stayed unmatched. The V gene's germline CDR1 is SGHDN and CDR2 FVKESK.

V usage is TRBV19 and J usage is TRBJ1-5, with TRBD1 matching 7 bases. Germline CDR1 and CDR2: LNHDA and SQIVND (reference sequence). CDR3 size: 15 residues. V shed 4 bases, J shed 2 bases, and the junction held 5 bases outside the gene matches. The CDR3 protein is CASSTGQVGNQPQHF. The CDR3 DNA sequence: TGTGCCAGTAGTACCGGACAGGTCGGCAATCAGCCCCAGCATTTT.

The V call is TRBV30, the J call TRBJ1-1; 8 nucleotides line up with TRBD1. J gave up 1 base and V 4 bases, and 2 bases lay outside the gene matches. CDR1 and CDR2 from the germline V gene are GTSNPN and SVGIG (reference sequence). The CDR3 totals 13 residues. The CDR3 here is CAWNQGANTEAFF. The CDR3 DNA is TGTGCCTGGAACCAGGGGGCGAACACTGAAGCTTTCTTT. Variable domain in full (rest from reference TRBV30 and TRBJ1-1): SQTIHQWPATLVQPVGSPLSLECTVEGTSNPNLYWYRQAAGRGLQLLFYSVGIGQISSEVPQNLSASRPQDRQFILSSKKLLLSDSGFYLCAWNQGANTEAFFGQGTRLTVV.

The J gene is TRBJ2-3, the V gene TRBV27, with a weak D call TRBD1 (7 bases). Germline CDR1 is MNHEY and CDR2 is SMNVEV (reference sequence). V lost 5 bases and J 6 bases, leaving 12 bases between the germline ends. This CDR3 contains 13 residues. CDR3 in amino acids: CASSGGGLDTQYF. In DNA, the CDR3 is TGTGCCAGCAGTGGAGGGGGCCTCGATACGCAGTATTTT.

CDR3 amino acids: CASSSLKRAGAVKAKNIQYF. CDR3 coding DNA: TGTGCCAGCAGTTCCCTAAAGAGAGCGGGAGCAGTTAAGGCCAAAAACATTCAGTACTTC. V and J are TRBV28 and TRBJ2-4, with 8 bases matching TRBD2. The CDR3 is 20 residues long. CDR1 and CDR2 (germline): MDHEN, SYDVKM. Trimming removed 4 bases from V and 1 base from J; junction bases left unmatched: 18.

This chain links TRBV28 with TRBJ1-6; 7 bases match TRBD1. This CDR3 region has 14 residues. V lost 6 bases to trimming and J lost 7 bases; unmatched junction nucleotides: 6. From germline, CDR1 is MDHEN and CDR2 SYDVKM. The CDR3 coding sequence is TGTGCCAGCAGGCCAGGGACAGCCAATTCACCCCTCCACTTT. It translates to CASRPGTANSPLHF.

The chain carries TRBV7-8 and TRBJ2-3, with D tentatively TRBD2 (5 bases). This CDR3 comprises 16 residues. The germline CDR1 and CDR2 sequences are SGHVS and FQNEAQ. Trimming shortened V by 5 bases and J by 1 base, and 16 bases separated the two germline ends. CDR3 protein: CASSRTGIQGTDTQYF. The DNA of the CDR3 is TGTGCCAGCAGCCGAACCGGGATCCAAGGCACAGATACGCAGTATTTT.

This clone was observed a single time. The CDR3 loop is CASSNRDRGKLREQYF. The CDR3 DNA sequence: TGTGCCAGCAGCAACCGGGACAGGGGAAAACTTCGCGAGCAGTACTTC. The chain has TRBV7-9 and TRBJ2-7, with 10 bases fitting TRBD1. The J segment lost 6 bases and the V segment lost 5 bases, leaving 13 bases of the junction unmatched. The V gene's germline CDR1 is SEHNR and CDR2 FQNEAQ (reference sequence). The CDR3 contains 16 residues.

This clone was seen a single time. The chain links TRBV3-1 (or the pseudogene TRBV3-2) to TRBJ2-2; D is uncertain. Trimming pared 1 base from V and 7 bases from J, leaving 10 bases between. This CDR3 is built from 14 residues. Per germline, CDR1 LGHDT and CDR2 YNNKEL (reference sequence). DNA for the CDR3: TGTGCCAGCAGCCAAGTGTTGAGCGTCGGGGAGCTGTTTTTT. This sequence encodes CASSQVLSVGELFF.

J is TRBJ1-1 and V is TRBV6-4; D is undetermined. CDR1 is MRHNA and CDR2 is SNTAGT in the germline V gene. The length of the CDR3 is 16 residues. Trimming left V 0 bases short and J 6 bases short, with 17 bases between. In DNA, the CDR3 is TGTGCCAGCAGTGACTCGTATTATTTGAATGGAGCTGAAGCTTTCTTT. Protein product: CASSDSYYLNGAEAFF.

The chain employs TRBV5-1 and TRBJ2-6; D is perhaps TRBD2 (5 bases). The CDR3 is 15 residues long. The V end was cut by 0 bases, the J end by 2 bases, with 6 bases between. CDR1 and CDR2 (germline): SGHRS, YFSETQ. The CDR3 DNA reads as TGCGCCAGCAGCTTGGAAGCGGCTGGGGCCAACGTCCTGACTTTC. The encoded protein is CASSLEAAGANVLTF.

The chain joins TRBV5-5 to TRBJ2-1; 9 nucleotides match TRBD2. CDR1 is SGHKS, CDR2 YYEKEE, per germline (reference sequence). This CDR3 is built from 15 residues. The ends lost 0 bases at V and 7 bases at J; junction bases unmatched: 5. CDR3: CASSLERGVWNEQFF. The CDR3 region has the DNA TGTGCCAGCAGCTTGGAGCGGGGGGTTTGGAATGAGCAGTTCTTC.

The rearrangement links TRBV5-4 to TRBJ2-1; D ambiguous. Germline V gene data show CDR1 as SGHNT and CDR2 as YYREEE (reference sequence). Trimming left V 5 bases short and J 8 bases short, with 20 bases between. The CDR3 is 15 amino acids. The CDR3: CASSNGAALGYEQFF. The CDR3 DNA reads as TGTGCCAGCAGTAACGGCGCGGCGTTAGGCTATGAGCAGTTCTTC.

The V gene is TRBV19, the J gene TRBJ1-5; TRBD1 is a possible D gene (5 bases). There are 16 residues in the CDR3. Germline CDR1 is LNHDA and CDR2 is SQIVND (reference sequence). Trimming shortened V by 2 bases and J by 2 bases, and 13 bases separated the two germline ends. The CDR3 bases are TGTGCCAGTAGTATACGGTCGGGGGGAGGCAATCAGCCCCAGCATTTT. It specifies CASSIRSGGGNQPQHF. Complete variable domain (other parts from reference TRBV19 and TRBJ1-5): DGGITQSPKYLFRKEGQNVTLSCEQNLNHDAMYWYRQDPGQGLRLIYYSQIVNDFQKGDIAEGYSVSREKKESFPLTVTSAQKNPTAFYLCASSIRSGGGNQPQHFGDGTRLSIL.

This sequence joins TRBV4-3 and TRBJ1-6; D might be TRBD1 (5 bases). This CDR3 is 15 amino acids long. Germline loops: CDR1 LGHNA, CDR2 YSLEER. With 1 base removed from V and 2 bases from J, the gap between germline ends came to 6 bases. CDR3 in amino acids: CASSQGGAYNSPLHF. The CDR3 DNA sequence: TGCGCCAGCAGCCAAGGGGGGGCCTATAATTCACCCCTCCACTTT.

V gene TRBV28 combines with J gene TRBJ2-5, with D unresolved. The germline V gene encodes CDR1 MDHEN and CDR2 SYDVKM. V lost 3 bases and J lost 1, with 9 bases in between. The CDR3 runs to 14 residues. Written as DNA, the CDR3 is TGTGCCAGCAGTTTTTTGGCCCCCCAAGAGACCCAGTACTTC. This gives the protein CASSFLAPQETQYF.

Remarks on this clone: One end of the junction fails to match germline, which may point to a read error. The chain combines TRBV7-2 with TRBJ2-1; D is possibly TRBD1 or TRBD2 (6 bases each). Germline CDR1 reads SGHTA; CDR2 reads FQGNSA. This CDR3 has 15 amino acids. In DNA form, the CDR3 reads TGTGCCAGCATCTTAGGGGGGCGATCCTACAATGAGCAGTTCTTC. This translates into CASILGGRSYNEQFF.

The chain uses TRBV3-1 (or the pseudogene TRBV3-2) and TRBJ2-2, with TRBD1 matching over 10 bases. V was clipped by 7 bases and J by 6 bases; unmatched bases: 8. Germline loops: CDR1 LGHDT, CDR2 YNNKEL (reference sequence). This CDR3 is 15 amino acids long. The CDR3 sequence: CASNSGTGVAGELFF. The CDR3 DNA follows: TGTGCCAGCAACTCCGGGACAGGGGTAGCCGGGGAGCTGTTTTTT.

The chain couples TRBV7-2 to TRBJ1-1; TRBD1 might be the D (6 bases). The CDR3 extends over 15 amino acids. Germline lookup yields CDR1 SGHTA and CDR2 FQGNSA. The V gene lost 4 bases and the J gene lost 1 base, with 13 bases spanning the gap. The CDR3 here is CASSWTVRTNTEAFF. In DNA, the CDR3 is TGTGCCAGCAGCTGGACAGTCCGTACGAACACTGAAGCTTTCTTT.

The rearrangement uses TRBV29-1 and TRBJ2-7; TRBD2 matches 7 bases. Trimming removed 4 bases from V and 6 bases from J; junction bases left unmatched: 9. This CDR3 region has 13 residues. The V gene's germline CDR1 is SQVTM and CDR2 ANQGSEA. The chain's CDR3 is CSVVGGKGGEQYF. CDR3 bases: TGCAGCGTTGTGGGGGGGAAGGGAGGCGAGCAGTACTTC.

V and J are TRBV28 and TRBJ1-2, with a weak D call TRBD1 (6 bases). CDR3 length equals 13 residues. Trimming removed 5 bases at V and 2 bases at J, with 9 bases between. Germline loops: CDR1 MDHEN, CDR2 SYDVKM. CDR3 loop: CASSGTPNYGYTF. CDR3 nucleotide sequence: TGTGCCAGCAGTGGGACACCCAACTATGGCTACACCTTC.